This T cell receptor (beta chain) came from a study of blood T cell repertoires in COVID-19. Clones were read by immunoSEQ multiplex PCR, and TCRdb kept only the in-frame ones, dropping some. Among 150,000 to 200,000 clones listed, around 85% were seen once. Germline V gene sequence: CDR1 LGHNA, CDR2 YSLEER. The V gene lost 4 bases and the J gene lost 5 bases, with 17 bases spanning the gap. This CDR3 has 16 residues. The source is a man in his forties or fifties with active or convalescent COVID-19. The gene calls are TRBV4-3 and TRBJ2-2, with a possible D match to TRBD1 (6 bases). What was sequenced was peripheral blood. CDR3 in amino acids: CASSPSGQTITGELFF. The CDR3 bases are TGCGCCAGCAGCCCGTCTGGACAGACGATTACCGGGGAGCTGTTTTTT.